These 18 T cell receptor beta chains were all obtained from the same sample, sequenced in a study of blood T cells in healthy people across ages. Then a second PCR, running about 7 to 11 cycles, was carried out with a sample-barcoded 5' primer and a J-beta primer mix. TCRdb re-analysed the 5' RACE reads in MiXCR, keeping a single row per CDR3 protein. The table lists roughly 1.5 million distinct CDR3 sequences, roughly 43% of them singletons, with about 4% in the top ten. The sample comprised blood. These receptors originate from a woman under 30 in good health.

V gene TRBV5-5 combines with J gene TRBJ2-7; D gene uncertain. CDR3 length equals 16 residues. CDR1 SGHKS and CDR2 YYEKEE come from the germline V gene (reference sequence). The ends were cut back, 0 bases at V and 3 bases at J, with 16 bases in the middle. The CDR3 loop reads CASSLARTPLSYEQYF. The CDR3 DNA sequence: TGTGCCAGCAGCTTGGCGAGGACCCCCCTAAGCTACGAGCAGTACTTC.

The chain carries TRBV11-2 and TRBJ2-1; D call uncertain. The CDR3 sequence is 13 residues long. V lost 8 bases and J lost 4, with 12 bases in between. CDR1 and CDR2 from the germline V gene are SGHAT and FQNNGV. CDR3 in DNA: TGTGCCAGCCTAACGATTGATTACAATGAGCAGTTCTTC. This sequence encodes CASLTIDYNEQFF. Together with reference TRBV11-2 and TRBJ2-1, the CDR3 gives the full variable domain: EAGVAQSPRYKIIEKRQSVAFWCNPISGHATLYWYQQILGQGPKLLIQFQNNGVVDDSQLPKDRFSAERLKGVDSTLKIQPAKLEDSAVYLCASLTIDYNEQFFGPGTRLTVL.

In nucleotides, the CDR3 is TGTGCCAGCAGTTACCCCCTAGAGCAAGAGACCCAGTACTTC. Translating gives CASSYPLEQETQYF. This chain uses TRBV6-2 or TRBV6-3 with TRBJ2-5; unclear D gene. The length of the CDR3 is 14 residues. Germline CDR1 and CDR2: MNHEY and SVGEGT. V lost 2 bases and J 2 bases, leaving 9 bases between the germline ends.

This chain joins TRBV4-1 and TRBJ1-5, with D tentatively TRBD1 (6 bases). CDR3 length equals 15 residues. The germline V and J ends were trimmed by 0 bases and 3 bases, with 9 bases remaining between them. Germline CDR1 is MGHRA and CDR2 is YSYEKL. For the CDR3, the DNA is TGCGCCAGCAGCCAAGATGACAGGACCAATCAGCCCCAGCATTTT. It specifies CASSQDDRTNQPQHF.

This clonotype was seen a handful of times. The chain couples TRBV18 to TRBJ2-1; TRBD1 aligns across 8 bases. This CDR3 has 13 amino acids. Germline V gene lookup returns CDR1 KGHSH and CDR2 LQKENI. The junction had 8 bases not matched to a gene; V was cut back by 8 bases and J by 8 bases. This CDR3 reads CASLPGQGHEQFF. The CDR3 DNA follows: TGTGCCAGCCTTCCCGGACAGGGCCATGAGCAGTTCTTC. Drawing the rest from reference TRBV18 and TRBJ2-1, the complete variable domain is NAGVMQNPRHLVRRRGQEARLRCSPMKGHSHVYWYRQLPEEGLKFMVYLQKENIIDESGMPKERFSAEFPKEGPSILRIQQVVRGDSAAYFCASLPGQGHEQFFGPGTRLTVL.

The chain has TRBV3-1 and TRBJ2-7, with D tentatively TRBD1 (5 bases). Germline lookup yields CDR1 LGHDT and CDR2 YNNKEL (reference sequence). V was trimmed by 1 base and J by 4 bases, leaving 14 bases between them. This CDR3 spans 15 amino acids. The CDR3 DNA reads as TGTGCCAGCAGCCAAGGGCAGGGCCCTAGGTACGAGCAGTACTTC. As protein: CASSQGQGPRYEQYF.

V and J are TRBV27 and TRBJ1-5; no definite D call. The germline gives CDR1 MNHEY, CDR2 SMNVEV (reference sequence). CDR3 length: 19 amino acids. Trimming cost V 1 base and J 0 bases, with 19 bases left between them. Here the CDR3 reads CASSLWSGESGNSNQPQHF. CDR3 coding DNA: TGTGCCAGCAGTTTATGGTCCGGGGAGTCCGGGAATAGCAATCAGCCCCAGCATTTT.

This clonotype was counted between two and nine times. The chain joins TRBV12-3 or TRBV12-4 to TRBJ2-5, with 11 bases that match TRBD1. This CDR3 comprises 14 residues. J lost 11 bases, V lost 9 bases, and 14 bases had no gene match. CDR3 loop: CASTPDRGLGEQYF. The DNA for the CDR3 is TGTGCCAGTACTCCGGACAGGGGGCTCGGTGAGCAGTACTTC.

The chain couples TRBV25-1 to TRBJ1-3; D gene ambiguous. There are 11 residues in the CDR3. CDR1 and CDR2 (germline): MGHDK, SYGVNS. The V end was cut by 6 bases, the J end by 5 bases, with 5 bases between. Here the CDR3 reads CASRERNTIYF. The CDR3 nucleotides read TGTGCCAGCAGGGAGAGAAACACCATATATTTT. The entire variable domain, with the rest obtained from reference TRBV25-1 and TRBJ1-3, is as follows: EADIYQTPRYLVIGTGKKITLECSQTMGHDKMYWYQQDPGMELHLIHYSYGVNSTEKGDLSSESTVSRIRTEHFPLTLESARPSHTSQYLCASRERNTIYFGEGSWLTVV.

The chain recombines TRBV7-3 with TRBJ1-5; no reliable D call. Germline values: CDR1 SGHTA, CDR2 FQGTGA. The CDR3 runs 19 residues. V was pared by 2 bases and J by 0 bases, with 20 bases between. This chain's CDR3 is CASSLLTCEPLYSNQPQHF. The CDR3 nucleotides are TGTGCCAGCAGCTTATTAACCTGCGAGCCCCTCTATAGCAATCAGCCCCAGCATTTT.

The CDR3 nucleotides read TGTGCCAGCAGTTTACGCGGGAGGGAAAGAGATACGCAGTATTTT. It translates to CASSLRGRERDTQYF. V is TRBV27 and J is TRBJ2-3; 9 nucleotides align to TRBD2. The V and J ends lost 2 bases and 5 bases, in that order; junction bases with no gene match: 5. From germline, CDR1 is MNHEY and CDR2 SMNVEV (reference sequence). The CDR3 length is 15 residues.

CDR3 sequence (DNA): TGTGCCAGCAGCTTAATTTGGGTTTTGGCTAGCGGGACAGGCAATGAGCAGTTCTTC. This encodes CASSLIWVLASGTGNEQFF. The gene calls are TRBV7-2 and TRBJ2-1; D perhaps matches TRBD2 (9 bases). This CDR3 spans 19 amino acids. Germline CDR1 reads SGHTA; CDR2 reads FQGNSA. The germline V and J ends were trimmed by 2 bases and 6 bases, with 26 bases remaining between them.

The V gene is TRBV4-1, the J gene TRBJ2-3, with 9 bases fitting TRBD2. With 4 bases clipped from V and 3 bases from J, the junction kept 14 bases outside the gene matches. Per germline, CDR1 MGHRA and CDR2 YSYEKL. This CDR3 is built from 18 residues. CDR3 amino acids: CASSRYPRASGETDTQYF. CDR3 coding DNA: TGCGCCAGCAGCCGATATCCCAGGGCTAGCGGGGAAACAGATACGCAGTATTTT.

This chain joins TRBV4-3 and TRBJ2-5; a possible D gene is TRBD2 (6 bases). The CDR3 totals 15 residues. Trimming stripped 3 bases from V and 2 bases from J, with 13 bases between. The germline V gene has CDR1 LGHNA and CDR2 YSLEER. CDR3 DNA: TGCGCCAGCAGCCACGGCGGGGCATTTCAAGAGACCCAGTACTTC. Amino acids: CASSHGGAFQETQYF.

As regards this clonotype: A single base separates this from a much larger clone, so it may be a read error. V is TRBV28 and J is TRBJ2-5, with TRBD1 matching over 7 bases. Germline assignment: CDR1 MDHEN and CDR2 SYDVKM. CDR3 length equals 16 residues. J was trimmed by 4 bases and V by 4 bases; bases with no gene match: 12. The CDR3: CASSSGTEFFSETQYF. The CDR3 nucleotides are TGTGCCAGCAGTTCGGGGACAGAGTTTTTCTCAGAGACCCAGTACTTC.

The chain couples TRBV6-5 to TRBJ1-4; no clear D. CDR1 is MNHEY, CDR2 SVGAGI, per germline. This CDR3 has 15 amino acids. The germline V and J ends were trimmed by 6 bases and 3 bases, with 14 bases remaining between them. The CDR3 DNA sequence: TGTGCCAGCAGCCTAGCGGGAGAGTCTAATGAAAAACTGTTTTTT. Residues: CASSLAGESNEKLFF.

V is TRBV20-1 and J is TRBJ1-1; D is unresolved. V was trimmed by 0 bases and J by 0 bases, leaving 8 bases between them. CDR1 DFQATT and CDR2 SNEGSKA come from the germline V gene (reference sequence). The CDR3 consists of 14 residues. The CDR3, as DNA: TGCAGTGCTAGAGATCCCTTTCTGAACACTGAAGCTTTCTTT. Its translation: CSARDPFLNTEAFF.

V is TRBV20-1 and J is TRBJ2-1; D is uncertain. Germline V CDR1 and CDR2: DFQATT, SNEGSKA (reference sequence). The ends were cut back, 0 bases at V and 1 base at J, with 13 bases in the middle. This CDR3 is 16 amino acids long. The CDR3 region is CSARDLGRGSYNEQFF. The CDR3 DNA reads TGCAGTGCTAGAGATTTAGGGCGTGGGTCCTACAATGAGCAGTTCTTC.